A selection of T cell receptor beta chains follows, all from one sample in a study of shared clonotypes between healthy human individuals. TCRdb's table, derived via immunoSEQ multiplex PCR, lists solely in-frame clones and lacks some. The sample has 2,100,000 or so clones; 95% are singletons. The sequencing input was naive CD4+ T cells sorted from blood. All receptors come from a man in his late teens or twenties in good health. CDR3s include the opening cysteine and the closing phenylalanine or tryptophan. D genes are given only for firm matches. Rows give clone size only sometimes, using once, few, many, or a class for an expanded clone.

d_call j_call v_call clone_size cdr3_nt cdr3_aa
NA TRBJ1-6 TRBV2 NA TGTGCCAGCAATCAGCTAAATTCACCCCTCCACTTT CASNQLNSPLHF
NA TRBJ1-2 TRBV9 once TGTGCCAGCAGCGTAGACCTCTCCTATGGCTACACCTTC CASSVDLSYGYTF
TRBD1 TRBJ2-7 TRBV28 NA TGTGCCAGCAGCCCGGGACAGGTAACCTACGAGCAGTACTTC CASSPGQVTYEQYF
NA TRBJ2-2 TRBV10-3 NA TGTGCCATCACGGGTGGCGGGGAGCTGTTTTTT CAITGGGELFF
TRBD1 TRBJ1-2 TRBV19 NA TGTGCCAGTACCGGGACAGCAACTACGTTCTACTATGGCTACACCTTC CASTGTATTFYYGYTF
NA TRBJ1-3 TRBV7-2 NA TGTGCCAGCAGCTTGTACGCGGCTAGAAACACCATATATTTT CASSLYAARNTIYF
TRBD1 TRBJ1-4 TRBV28 NA TGTGCCAGCAGGGGACAGGGGGCGGAAAAACTGTTTTTT CASRGQGAEKLFF
NA TRBJ2-5 TRBV6-5 NA TGTGCCAGCAGTGGAGACAGCGGGCGACGGGAGACCCAGTACTTC CASSGDSGRRETQYF
NA TRBJ2-2 TRBV6-6 NA TGTGCCAGCAGCCCCTGGCGGAACACCGGGGAGCTGTTTTTT CASSPWRNTGELFF
NA TRBJ2-7 TRBV27 NA TGTGCCAGCAGTCCGTCGGGCCAGGGGACCTACGAGCAGTACTTC CASSPSGQGTYEQYF
NA TRBJ2-1 TRBV11-2 NA TGTGCCAGCAGCATCGCCCCTAGGGGTTACAATGAGCAGTTCTTC CASSIAPRGYNEQFF
NA TRBJ2-7 TRBV2 NA TGTGCCAGCAGTACACTTGGAGGGGGAGGTATCTGGTACTTC CASSTLGGGGIWYF
TRBD1 TRBJ2-1 TRBV19 NA TGTGCCAGTAGTCCCGGACAGGGGAATCACAATGAGCAGTTCTTC CASSPGQGNHNEQFF
TRBD1 TRBJ2-4 TRBV28 NA TGTGCCAGCAGTTTATTCTCGTGGGACAGGATCATAGCCAAAAACATTCAGTACTTC CASSLFSWDRIIAKNIQYF
NA TRBJ2-1 TRBV4-1 NA TGCGCCAGCAGCCCAGAGCTTTCCTACAATGAGCAGTTCTTC CASSPELSYNEQFF
NA TRBJ1-5 TRBV21-1 once TGTGCCAGCAGCAACAGGGGTTTCCATCAGCCCCAGCATTTT CASSNRGFHQPQHF
NA TRBJ1-1 TRBV6-5 NA TGTGCCAGCAGTTACAGGGGAGGAGGTGAAGCTTTCTTT CASSYRGGGEAFF
NA TRBJ2-1 TRBV4-1 NA TGCGCCAGCAGCCAACGGGGTTGGGACGAGCAGTTCTTC CASSQRGWDEQFF
NA TRBJ1-2 TRBV27 NA TGTGCCAGCAGTATAGGGACTGGTGTTAAAGGCTACACCTTC CASSIGTGVKGYTF
NA TRBJ2-5 TRBV11-3 NA TGTGCCAGCAGCTCCAAGACTAACCTCCGGGGGACCCAAGAGACCCAGTACTTC CASSSKTNLRGTQETQYF
TRBD1 TRBJ1-2 TRBV2 NA TGTGCCAGCAGTGGCTGGGACAGGTTTATGCATGGCTACACCTTC CASSGWDRFMHGYTF
NA TRBJ2-7 TRBV28 NA TGTGCCAGCAGTTTAGGGAGCTCCTACGAGCAGTACTTC CASSLGSSYEQYF
NA TRBJ1-5 TRBV2 NA TGTGCCAGCAGTCCGGAGGAGAATAGCAATCAGCCCCAGCATTTT CASSPEENSNQPQHF
TRBD1 TRBJ1-2 TRBV29-1 NA TGCAGCGTTCGCCGGGACAGGGGGAACTATGGCTACACCTTC CSVRRDRGNYGYTF
TRBD2 TRBJ2-1 TRBV7-2 NA TGTGCCAGCAGCTTAGGACTAGCGGGACTCTTAAGCAATGAGCAGTTCTTC CASSLGLAGLLSNEQFF
NA TRBJ2-4 TRBV4-3 NA TGCGCCAGCAGCCAAGAATGGACCCACCACATTCAGTACTTC CASSQEWTHHIQYF
NA TRBJ2-2 TRBV7-2 NA TGTGCCAGCAGCTTTGTGGGGGGCACCGGGGAGCTGTTTTTT CASSFVGGTGELFF
NA TRBJ1-1 TRBV30 NA TGTGCCTGGAGTCGGGGGGGGTACACTGAAGCTTTCTTT CAWSRGGYTEAFF
TRBD2 TRBJ2-1 TRBV19 NA TGTGCCAGCTCAAAGGGGATAGCGGGGGGCCTACCCTACAATGAGCAGTTCTTC CASSKGIAGGLPYNEQFF
NA TRBJ2-3 TRBV6-6 NA TGTGCCAGCAGCCAAGTCCGGGCCCCGGATACGCAGTATTTT CASSQVRAPDTQYF
NA TRBJ2-5 TRBV28 NA TGTGCCAGCTATAGCGGTACAGGGGTGGAGACCCAGTACTTC CASYSGTGVETQYF
NA TRBJ2-2 TRBV6-1 once TGTGCCAGCAGTGTTACAGGGACCCCTAACACCGGGGAGCTGTTTTTT CASSVTGTPNTGELFF
TRBD2 TRBJ2-1 TRBV7-9 NA TGTGCCAGCAGCCCGGGAGAGGGTCTAGCGGGTTACAGGAAGCAGTTCTTC CASSPGEGLAGYRKQFF
NA TRBJ1-6 TRBV9 NA TGTGCCAGCAGCCCCGCTGTGGAGTATAATTCACCCCTCCACTTT CASSPAVEYNSPLHF
NA TRBJ1-2 TRBV7-9 NA TGTGCCAGCAGCTTAGGAAGTCTTGGCTACACCTTC CASSLGSLGYTF